Reported below is one T cell receptor (beta chain). Its target is unknown. A junction end diverges from the germline sequence, so it may reflect a read error. The blood RNA (from unsorted whole blood) was obtained, and germline DNA was also extracted. The source of the sample is a study of tumor-infiltrating lymphocytes in primary liver carcinoma. This CDR3 has 17 amino acids. Germline assignment: CDR1 MNHNS and CDR2 SASEGT. Study-wide findings and caveats: Tumor samples exhibited a significantly greater top-250-clone fraction than blood samples (p = 0.039).

The researchers produced TCR beta cDNA from around 500 ng total RNA with a constant-region primer. Slightly modified ARM-PCR served as the procedure for the TCR beta libraries. These libraries came from three rounds of nested multiplex PCR. For roughly 10 cycles apiece, the opening two PCR rounds ran with TRBV1-TRBV30 forward primers and a C-beta reverse primer. TCRdb called the multiplex PCR reads again in MiXCR, with one record for every CDR3 protein. The sample holds a few hundred thousand distinct CDR3 sequences, around 50% seen once. The chain links TRBV6-1 to TRBJ2-3; D possibly uses TRBD1 or TRBD2 (5 bases each). The clonotype originates from a woman under 40 with primary liver carcinoma and hepatitis B virus infection. The sequenced sample was peripheral blood. CDR3 loop: CASSKSGPGLGTNTQYF. Written as DNA, the CDR3 is TGTGCCAGCAGTAAAAGCGGACCGGGGCTCGGCACAAATACGCAGTATTTT.